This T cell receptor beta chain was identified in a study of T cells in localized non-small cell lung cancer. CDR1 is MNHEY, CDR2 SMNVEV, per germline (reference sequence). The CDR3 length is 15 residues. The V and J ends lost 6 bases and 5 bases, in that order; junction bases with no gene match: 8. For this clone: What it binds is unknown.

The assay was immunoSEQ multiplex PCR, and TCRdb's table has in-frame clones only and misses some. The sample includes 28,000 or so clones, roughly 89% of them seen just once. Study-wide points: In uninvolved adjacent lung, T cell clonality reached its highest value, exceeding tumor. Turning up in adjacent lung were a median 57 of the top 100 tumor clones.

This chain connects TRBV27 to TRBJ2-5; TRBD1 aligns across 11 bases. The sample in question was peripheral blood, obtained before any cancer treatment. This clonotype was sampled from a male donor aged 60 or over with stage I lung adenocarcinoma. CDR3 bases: TGTGCCAGCAGGACAGGACAGGGGGCCTGGGAGACCCAGTACTTC. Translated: CASRTGQGAWETQYF.